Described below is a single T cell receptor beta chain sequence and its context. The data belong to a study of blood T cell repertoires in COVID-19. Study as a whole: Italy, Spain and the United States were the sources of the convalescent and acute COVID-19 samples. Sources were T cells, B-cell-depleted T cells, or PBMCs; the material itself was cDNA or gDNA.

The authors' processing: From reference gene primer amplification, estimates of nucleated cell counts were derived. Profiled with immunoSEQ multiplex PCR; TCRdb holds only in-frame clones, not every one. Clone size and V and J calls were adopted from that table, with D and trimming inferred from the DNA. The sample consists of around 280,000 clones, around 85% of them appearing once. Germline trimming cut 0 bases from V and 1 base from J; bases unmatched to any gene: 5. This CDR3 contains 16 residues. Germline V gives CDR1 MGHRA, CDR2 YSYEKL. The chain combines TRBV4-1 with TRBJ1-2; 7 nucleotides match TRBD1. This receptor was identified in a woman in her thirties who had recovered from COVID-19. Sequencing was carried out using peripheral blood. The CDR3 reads CASSQDTGTDNYGYTF. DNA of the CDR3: TGCGCCAGCAGCCAAGATACCGGGACAGATAACTATGGCTACACCTTC.